This T cell receptor (beta chain) comes out of a study of shared clonotypes between healthy human individuals (TCRdb year 2020). Context from the whole study: Two women and a few men aged 18 to 49 years were included in the cohort. Each donor's leukapheresis produced roughly between roughly 0.85 and 10 billion PBMCs. To estimate repertoire size and how much clonotypes are shared between individuals, the study performed deep sequencing of blood TCR repertoires from roughly five healthy adults. Libraries were prepared and TCR repertoires were sequenced by different laboratories using diverse techniques, in order to increase sequencing depth and limit assay-specific biases.

TCR CDR3 regions were amplified from genomic DNA by multiplex PCR using the deep immunoSEQ assay. For each cell subset, the extracted genomic DNA was distributed evenly across all wells of several immunoSEQ 96-well plates, and each plate served as one replicate. Each replicate PCR for unsorted PBMC received approximately 0.3 ug genomic DNA, equal to about 30,000 T cell genomes. Ten immunoSEQ deep assay plates were used to sequence the unsorted PBMC genomic DNA. Purified libraries were quantified with a Qubit 3.0 fluorometer, sized on a Bioanalyzer 2100, and re-quantified with the KAPA Library Quantification kit. A separate single-read 150-cycle Illumina NextSeq 550 flow cell was used to sequence each immunoSEQ 96-well plate. For the original study's pipeline: Because the immunoSEQ output included only junctional sequences and no quality scores, the filtering could not be the same as the filtering used for full-length reads. To assign V/J genes and CDR3, sequences were annotated against IMGT germline references using PyIR, a Python wrapper for IgBLAST v1.9. Any read was removed if the V/J assignment was weak (E-value above 1e-6), the CDR3 was missing, or the read contained stop codons, out-of-frame junctions, or ambiguous translated residues. V3J clonotypes were defined as sequences sharing an identical inferred V gene, J gene, and CDR3 amino acid sequence. Percentage overlap between repertoires was calculated by dividing the number of shared unique clonotypes by the size of the smaller repertoire. Richness of each repertoire was evaluated using RTK rarefaction, the Chao1 estimator, and Recon v2.1 estimates of unobserved clonotypes. TCRdb retrieved this table from immuneACCESS and kept in-frame rearrangements only. Not all clones are present; in checked studies, unresolved V genes account for under half, and no reason is known for the remainder. The V and J calls and clone size were taken over from that table, and D and trimming were inferred from the DNA. The sample table shows 450,000 to 650,000 clones, and around 76% are seen once. Of the sample, 12% falls within the top ten clones.

Turning to this clone: No cognate antigen has been identified for it. A far more abundant clone sits one base away, making this likely a read error.

CDR1 and CDR2 are read off the germline V gene (reference sequence) as GTSNPN and SVGIG. Including the terminal cysteine and phenylalanine, the CDR3 comprises 12 residues. Only CDR3 DNA remains: 36 bases, in frame from the first base. General conclusions and limits of the study: Pairwise subsampling indicated that sequencing depth was expected to affect the degree of clonotype sharing among donors. Because the study included a small number of donors, the genetic and exposure-history diversity represented was limited. Sampling was restricted to blood, and TCR repertoires in tissues likely differ from the TCR repertoires found in blood.

The donors were healthy, HIV-negative adults with no recently reported acute infections or vaccinations. Every donor was a Caucasian adult residing in Nashville, Tennessee, USA. In the unsorted samples, some 94 million PBMCs were counted, and genomic DNA was extracted using the QIAamp DNA Blood Mini kit. Blood was obtained by leukapheresis, after which PBMCs were separated by Ficoll-Histopaque density gradient centrifugation and cryopreserved in liquid nitrogen vapor phase. The rearranged chain carries TRBV30 and TRBJ2-1; the D gene remains uncertain. The TCR sequence derives from a woman aged 40 to 49 in good health. Some clones in this sample may be carry-over from other donors' samples. The sequencing sample was made of PBMCs. The sequenced DNA is TGTGTCTGGAGTGGACCCCCGGGTGAGCAGTTCTTC. This translates into CVWSGPPGEQFF.